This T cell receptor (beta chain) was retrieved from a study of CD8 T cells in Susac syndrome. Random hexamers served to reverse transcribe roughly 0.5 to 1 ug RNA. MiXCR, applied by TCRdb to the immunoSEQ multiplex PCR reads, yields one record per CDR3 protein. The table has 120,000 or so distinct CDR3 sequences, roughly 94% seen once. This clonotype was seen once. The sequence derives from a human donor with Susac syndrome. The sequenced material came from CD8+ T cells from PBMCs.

The CDR3 nucleotides read TGTGCCAGCAGCCACCCAGGGATATGGCGCACTGAAGCTTTCTTT. Amino acids: CASSHPGIWRTEAFF. The chain is built from TRBV14 and TRBJ1-1, with D perhaps TRBD1 (5 bases). The CDR3 has 15 residues. Per germline, CDR1 SGHDN and CDR2 FVKESK. The ends were cut back, 3 bases at V and 4 bases at J, with 15 bases in the middle.